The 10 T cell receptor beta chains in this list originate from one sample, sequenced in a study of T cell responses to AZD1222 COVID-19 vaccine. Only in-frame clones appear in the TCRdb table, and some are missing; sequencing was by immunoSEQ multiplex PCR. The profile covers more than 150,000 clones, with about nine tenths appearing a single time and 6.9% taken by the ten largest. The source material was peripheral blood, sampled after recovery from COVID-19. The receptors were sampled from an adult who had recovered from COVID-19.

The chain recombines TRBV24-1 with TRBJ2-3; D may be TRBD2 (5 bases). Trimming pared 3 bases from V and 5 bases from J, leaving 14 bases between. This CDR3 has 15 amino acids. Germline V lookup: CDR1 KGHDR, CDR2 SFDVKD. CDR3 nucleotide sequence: TGTGCCACCAGTGATCCTAGACGGAGCGGAGATACGCAGTATTTT. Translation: CATSDPRRSGDTQYF.

The CDR3 coding sequence is TGTGCCAGCAGCCAAGGACAGGGTATGGGCCAGCCCCAGCATTTT. Translating it yields CASSQGQGMGQPQHF. The chain couples TRBV3-1 (or the pseudogene TRBV3-2) to TRBJ1-5; 7 nucleotides match TRBD1. The CDR3 contains 15 residues. CDR1 is LGHDT and CDR2 is YNNKEL in the germline V gene (reference sequence). The V segment lost 1 base and the J segment 7 bases; nucleotides outside the gene matches: 7.

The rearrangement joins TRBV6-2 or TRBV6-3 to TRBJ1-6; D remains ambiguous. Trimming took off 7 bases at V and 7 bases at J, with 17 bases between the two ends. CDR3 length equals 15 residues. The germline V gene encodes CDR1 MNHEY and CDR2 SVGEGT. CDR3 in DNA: TGTGCCAGCACCCCCTTCGGACTGGTAAATTCACCCCTCCACTTT. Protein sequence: CASTPFGLVNSPLHF.

The CDR3 region has the DNA TGTGCCAGTAGTATTCTGGACGGGTCGGTGCCTTCTGGAAACACCATATATTTT. It yields the protein CASSILDGSVPSGNTIYF. The V call is TRBV19, the J call TRBJ1-3; no clear D. The V gene's germline CDR1 is LNHDA and CDR2 SQIVND (reference sequence). CDR3 length equals 18 residues. Trimming cost V 3 bases and J 1 base, with 19 bases left between them.

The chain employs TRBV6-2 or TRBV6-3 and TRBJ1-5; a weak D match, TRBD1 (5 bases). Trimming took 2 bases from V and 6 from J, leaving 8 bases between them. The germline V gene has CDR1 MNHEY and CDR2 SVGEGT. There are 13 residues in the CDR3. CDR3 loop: CASSYRGGQPQHF. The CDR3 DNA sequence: TGTGCCAGCAGTTACAGGGGAGGTCAGCCCCAGCATTTT.

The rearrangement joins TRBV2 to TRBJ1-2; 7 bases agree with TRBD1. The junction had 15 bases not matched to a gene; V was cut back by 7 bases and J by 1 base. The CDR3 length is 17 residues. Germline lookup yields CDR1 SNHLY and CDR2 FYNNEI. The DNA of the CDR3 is TGTGCCAGCAACCCAAGACAGGGTATGCGTGGTAACTATGGCTACACCTTC. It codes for CASNPRQGMRGNYGYTF.

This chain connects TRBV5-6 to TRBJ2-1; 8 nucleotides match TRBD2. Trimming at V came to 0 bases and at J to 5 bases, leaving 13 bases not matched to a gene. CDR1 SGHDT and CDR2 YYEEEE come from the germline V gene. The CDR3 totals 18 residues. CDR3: CASSLGGLARRRDNEQFF. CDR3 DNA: TGTGCCAGCAGCTTGGGTGGACTAGCCCGAAGGCGCGACAATGAGCAGTTCTTC.

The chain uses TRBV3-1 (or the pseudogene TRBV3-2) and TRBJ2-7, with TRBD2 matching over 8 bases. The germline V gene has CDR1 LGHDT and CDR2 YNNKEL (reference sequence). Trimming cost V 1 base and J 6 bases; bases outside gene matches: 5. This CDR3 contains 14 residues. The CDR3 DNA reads TGTGCCAGCAGCCAAGTCGGGGGGGTAGGCGAGCAGTACTTC. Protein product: CASSQVGGVGEQYF.

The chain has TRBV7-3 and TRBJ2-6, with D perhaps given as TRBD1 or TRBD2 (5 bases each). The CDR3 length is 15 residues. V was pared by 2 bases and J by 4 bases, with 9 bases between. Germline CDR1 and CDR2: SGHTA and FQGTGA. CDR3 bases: TGTGCCAGCAGCTTACGGGGCGCCGGGGCCAACGTCCTGACTTTC. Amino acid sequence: CASSLRGAGANVLTF.

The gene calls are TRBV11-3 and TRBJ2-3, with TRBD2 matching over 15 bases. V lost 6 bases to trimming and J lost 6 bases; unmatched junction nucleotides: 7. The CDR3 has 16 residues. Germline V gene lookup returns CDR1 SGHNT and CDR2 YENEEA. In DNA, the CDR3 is TGTGCCAGCAGTTCGGGACTAGCGGGAGGAGGCGATACGCAGTATTTT. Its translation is CASSSGLAGGGDTQYF.